The entry below gives a single T cell receptor (beta chain) sequence along with its context. Its matching antigen is unknown. The CDR3 is 15 amino acids. The germline V gene has CDR1 KGHSH and CDR2 LQKENI. J gave up 7 bases and V 3 bases, and 9 bases lay outside the gene matches. The data are from a study of cytomegalovirus exposure and HLA in healthy donors. Researchers ran the PCR with 60 Vbeta and 13 Jbeta primers. The protocol was immunoSEQ multiplex PCR, while the TCRdb copy is restricted to in-frame clones and leaves out a portion. The table has over 150,000 clones, approximately 71% seen once. Notes on the study in general: The authors listed around 150 TCR beta chains as cytomegalovirus-associated. Sequences of the TCR beta chain were said to predict the HLA-A and HLA-B alleles of most subjects accurately.

Sequencing used PBMCs. The chain links TRBV18 to TRBJ2-1; TRBD1 matches 7 bases. The TCR comes from a man in his fifties or sixties in good health and CMV-seronegative. The CDR3 reads CASSPTTTRGNEQFF. The DNA for the CDR3 is TGTGCCAGCTCACCGACCACGACCAGGGGGAATGAGCAGTTCTTC.